This entry is about one T cell receptor beta chain. Many counts were recorded for this clonotype. No antigen is known for it. The input lacks base qualities; no much larger clone sits a single base away. Graves' hyperthyroidism was defined as stable when no progression to ophthalmopathy occurred over 18 months of follow-up. Hyperthyroidism patients were newly diagnosed, had a disease duration of under 2 months, and were aged 18 to 65 years. Patients with uncontrolled infections, other autoimmune diseases, pregnancy or lactation were excluded. Diagnoses relied on clinical symptoms, serum thyroxine and TRAb, thyroid ultrasound and orbital computed tomography. PBMCs were isolated from roughly 10 ml of fresh peripheral blood by Ficoll-Paque density gradient centrifugation. Total RNA was extracted using Trizol reagent, and RNA quality was assessed on an Agilent 2100 Bioanalyzer. TCR beta CDR3 regions were amplified from RNA transcripts. For the first round of RT-PCR on the TCR CDR3, the HTBI primer set was used together with the Qiagen OneStep RT-PCR kit. The libraries were constructed in a second round of multiplex PCR and then size-selected and purified. The libraries were sequenced on an Illumina HiSeq2000 using paired-end 100 bp reads. Processing in the source paper ran as follows. SOAPnuke was used to process the raw data, throwing out any read that contained adapters or uncalled bases, had a mean Phred below 15, or lacked an exact constant-primer or identifier match. COPE v1.2.5 was used to merge the high-quality paired reads, and each unique nucleotide sequence was defined as a clonotype. MiTCR v1.1 was used to align clonotypes to the IMGT TRBV, TRBD and TRBJ reference segments. The analysis was restricted to V-J combinations with a frequency above 0.0001, which together covered just over 98% of the repertoires. A TCS score was defined as the ratio of F50 (clonal expansion) to E x V (chaos), with BLOSUM62-based TCRdist applied between CDR3 peptides within each V-J. Welch's t-statistics and random forest reduced fewer than 550 V-J features to 13, which were used in a naive Bayes classifier (R e1071). TCRdb ran its own pipeline on the public reads, namely fastp trimming at Q25 and MiXCR clone calling, and kept in-frame beta chains. CDR3 protein duplicates are merged, each entry listing the most common genes and DNA. Clone size and V and J calls follow TCRdb, not the original study. Recorded for this sample are some 440,000 distinct CDR3 sequences; roughly 14% of them occurred a single time. Of the sample, over 12% falls within the top ten clones.

The data derive from a study of T cells in Graves' hyperthyroidism and ophthalmopathy (dated by TCRdb to the late 2010s). Study-wide context: Peripheral blood samples were taken at initial diagnosis, before any treatment was given. For training and testing, the approximately 97 patients in the discovery cohort were randomly divided in a 7:3 ratio. Once sampling was done, hyperthyroidism patients were given methimazole at a starting dose of 30 mg daily, whereas ophthalmopathy patients were given high-dose intravenous methylprednisolone. According to the paper, TCR Vbeta CDR3 sequencing was carried out on over 130 peripheral blood samples, which came from 40 to 45 ophthalmopathy, around 75 hyperthyroidism and around 17 progressor patients. To identify distinguishing TCR V-J signatures, a discovery cohort of 100 or so patients was used, comprising 40 to 45 with Graves' ophthalmopathy and 57 with stable Graves' hyperthyroidism. An independent validation cohort of under 20 hyperthyroidism patients and approximately 17 patients who later progressed to ophthalmopathy tested prospective prediction of ophthalmopathy. The study also compared thyroid tissue and blood T-cell repertoires from 6 or 7 Graves' hyperthyroidism patients. The study at large found these results: Sample size was not statistically predetermined, and investigators were not blinded to group allocation. Blood samples also contained most of the expanded thyroid clonotypes (frequency above 0.001), which suggests that blood repertoires may reflect thyroid immune responses. Ophthalmopathy was separated from stable hyperthyroidism by a 13 V-J signature model, with 85% to 90% sensitivity and roughly 81% specificity obtained in cross-validation and 80%/75% obtained in testing. In validation, the model predicted progression to ophthalmopathy a median of approximately 6.3 months before onset, with around 70% sensitivity and just under 75% specificity.

V drops 0 bases and J drops 2 bases, leaving 10 bases in between. The CDR1 and CDR2 encoded by the germline V gene are LGHNA and YNFKEQ. The CDR3 spans 15 residues, from the cysteine through the phenylalanine. The retained sequence is limited to the CDR3, 45 bases, with the frame set at the first base. Sequenced input: blood. This clonotype originated in a woman between 18 and 30 years old with Graves' hyperthyroidism. The chain joins TRBV4-2 to TRBJ1-1; TRBD1 is a weak D gene call, 6 bases matching. Read as DNA, the sequence is TGTGCCAGCAGCCAAGAAACAGGGCCTAACACTGAAGCTTTCTTT. It codes for CASSQETGPNTEAFF.